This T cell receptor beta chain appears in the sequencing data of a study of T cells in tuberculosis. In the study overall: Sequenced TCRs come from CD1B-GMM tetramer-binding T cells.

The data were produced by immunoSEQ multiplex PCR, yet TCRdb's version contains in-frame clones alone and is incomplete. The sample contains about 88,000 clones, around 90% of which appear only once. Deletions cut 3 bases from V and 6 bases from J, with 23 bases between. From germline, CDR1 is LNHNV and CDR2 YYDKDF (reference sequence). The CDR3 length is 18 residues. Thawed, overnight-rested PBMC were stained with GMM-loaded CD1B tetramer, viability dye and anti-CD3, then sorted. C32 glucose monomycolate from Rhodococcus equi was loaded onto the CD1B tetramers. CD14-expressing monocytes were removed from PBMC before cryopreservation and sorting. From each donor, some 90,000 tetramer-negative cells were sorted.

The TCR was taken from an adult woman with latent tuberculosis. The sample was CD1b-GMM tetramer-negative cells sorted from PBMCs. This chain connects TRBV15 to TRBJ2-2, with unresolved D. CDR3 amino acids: CATSSKNPDMAHPGELFF. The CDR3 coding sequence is TGTGCCACCAGCAGCAAAAACCCTGATATGGCACACCCCGGGGAGCTGTTTTTT.